This passage covers 26 T cell receptor beta chains from one sample sequenced in a study of blood T cells in healthy people across ages. Then a second PCR, running about 6 to 12 cycles, was carried out with a sample-barcoded 5' primer and a J-beta primer mix. One entry per CDR3 protein, called by TCRdb with MiXCR from the 5' RACE reads. Among fewer than 900,000 distinct CDR3 sequences listed, roughly 40% were seen once. Input material: blood. The receptors here all came from a man younger than 35 in good health.

There are many counts of this clonotype. The rearrangement joins TRBV12-3 or TRBV12-4 to TRBJ1-4, with D hard to call. This CDR3 has 14 amino acids. Trimming pared 3 bases from V and 6 bases from J, leaving 11 bases between. Here the CDR3 DNA reads TGTGCCAGCAGTTTCCCAGGCATCGATGAAAAACTGTTTTTT. This translates into CASSFPGIDEKLFF.

V usage is TRBV29-1 and J usage is TRBJ1-1; D remains unclear. This CDR3 spans 14 amino acids. Per germline, CDR1 SQVTM and CDR2 ANQGSEA. With 3 bases removed from V and 8 bases from J, the gap between germline ends came to 19 bases. The CDR3 reads CSVEATLGSFEAFF. The CDR3 DNA sequence: TGCAGCGTTGAGGCTACCCTGGGCTCGTTCGAAGCTTTCTTT.

Comment on this clonotype: The junction departs from germline at one end; a sequencing error may be responsible. J is TRBJ1-2 and V is TRBV6-6, with a tentative D call TRBD1 (5 bases). The CDR3 consists of 15 residues. CDR1 is MNHNY and CDR2 is SVGAGI in the germline V gene (reference sequence). DNA for the CDR3: TGTGCCAGCAGCCACGGGGCAGAACGATACTATGGCCACACCTTC. Encoded protein: CASSHGAERYYGHTF.

Concerning this clonotype: A read error is possible here, since a much larger clone lies one base away. The CDR3 bases are TGCGCCAGCAGCCATGGGCAGGTTGGTACTGAGCAGTACTTC. Protein: CASSHGQVGTEQYF. V and J are TRBV4-3 and TRBJ2-5; D is uncertain. Trimming removed 3 bases at V and 11 bases at J, with 19 bases between. Looked up from germline, CDR1 is LGHNA and CDR2 is YSLEER. This CDR3 has 14 residues.

A few counts support this clonotype. V gene TRBV6-1 combines with J gene TRBJ1-2; D not resolved. The CDR3 totals 15 residues. Per germline, CDR1 MNHNS and CDR2 SASEGT. With 6 bases removed from V and 6 bases from J, the gap between germline ends came to 20 bases. This CDR3 reads CASRETDWSGDGYTF. CDR3 sequence (DNA): TGTGCCAGCAGAGAAACGGACTGGTCCGGAGATGGCTACACCTTC.

This clonotype was seen many times. V is TRBV20-1 and J is TRBJ1-2, with a weak D call TRBD1 (5 bases). Germline V gene data show CDR1 as DFQATT and CDR2 as SNEGSKA (reference sequence). Trimming left V 6 bases short and J 4 bases short, with 12 bases between. The CDR3 sequence is 12 residues long. Here the CDR3 DNA reads TGCAGTGCAGGGGACGGCGGCTATGGCTACACCTTC. Amino acids: CSAGDGGYGYTF.

The chain is built from TRBV7-2 and TRBJ2-6, with a weak D call TRBD2 (5 bases). The V end lost 5 bases, the J end lost 0 bases, and 14 bases lay between the germline ends. This CDR3 spans 17 amino acids. In germline, CDR1 is SGHTA, CDR2 FQGNSA. The CDR3 loop is CASSPEGSSSGANVLTF. The CDR3 DNA is TGTGCCAGCAGCCCCGAGGGATCAAGCTCTGGGGCCAACGTCCTGACTTTC.

This clonotype was seen a few times. This may come from a read error, since a much larger clone is one base off. The chain carries TRBV7-2 and TRBJ2-3; weak D call: TRBD2 (6 bases). The CDR3 spans 12 residues. The germline CDR1 and CDR2 sequences are SGHTA and FQGNSA. The V end lost 4 bases, the J end lost 8 bases, and 10 bases lay between the germline ends. CDR3 sequence: CASSSLGGTQYF. The CDR3 DNA sequence: TGTGCCAGCAGCTCTCTGGGAGGTACGCAGTATTTT.

Regarding this clonotype: One junction end disagrees with the germline gene, perhaps due to a read error. This sequence joins TRBV7-2 and TRBJ2-3; no firm D call. Germline V gene lookup returns CDR1 SGHTA and CDR2 FQGNSA. This CDR3 is built from 14 residues. The CDR3 is CARSSGFSTDTQYF. The CDR3 DNA reads TGTGCCCGCAGCTCCGGGTTTAGCACAGATACGCAGTATTTT.

The V and J genes are TRBV20-1 and TRBJ2-7; TRBD1 is a possible D gene (5 bases). CDR3 length: 13 amino acids. Trimming took 0 bases from V and 6 from J, leaving 12 bases between them. In germline, CDR1 is DFQATT, CDR2 SNEGSKA (reference sequence). The CDR3 nucleotides read TGCAGTGCTAGAGAAAGGATAAGGGGCGAGCAGTACTTC. Translating gives CSARERIRGEQYF.

CDR3 bases: TGTGCCAGCAGCCGCGGGCGAGGGGCCCTCCAAGAGACCCAGTACTTC. It is translated as CASSRGRGALQETQYF. The V call is TRBV28, the J call TRBJ2-5; D is tentatively TRBD1 or TRBD2 (5 bases each). The CDR3 has 16 residues. Germline V gene lookup returns CDR1 MDHEN and CDR2 SYDVKM. V was shortened by 6 bases and J by 1 base, with 18 bases between the two germline ends.

The genes are TRBV24-1 and TRBJ2-1; D is perhaps TRBD1 (6 bases). Looked up from germline, CDR1 is KGHDR and CDR2 is SFDVKD. Trimming removed 8 bases at V and 13 bases at J, with 23 bases between. This CDR3 comprises 14 residues. CDR3 in amino acids: CATIYDRLHETQFF. DNA for the CDR3: TGTGCCACCATTTACGACAGGCTTCACGAGACCCAGTTCTTC.

This clonotype was recorded a few times. This sequence joins TRBV6-2 or TRBV6-3 and TRBJ2-2; unclear D gene. In germline, CDR1 is MNHEY, CDR2 SVGEGT. The V end was cut by 2 bases, the J end by 4 bases, with 8 bases between. The CDR3 sequence is 14 residues long. The chain's CDR3 is CASSYMVPTGELFF. CDR3 sequence (DNA): TGTGCCAGCAGTTACATGGTCCCCACCGGGGAGCTGTTTTTT.

This chain links TRBV12-3 or TRBV12-4 with TRBJ2-5; 7 positions agree with TRBD2. The CDR3 spans 16 residues. With V trimmed by 5 bases and J by 2 bases, 11 bases remained unmatched. The CDR3 region has the DNA TGTGCCAGCAGTCCTGGCCGTGAAGCGGGGCAAGAGACCCAGTACTTC. Translated: CASSPGREAGQETQYF.

Comment on this clonotype: This could be a read error, since a much larger clone is one nucleotide away. The chain joins TRBV5-1 to TRBJ2-1, with TRBD2 matching 13 bases. From germline, CDR1 is SGHRS and CDR2 YFSETQ. There are 15 residues in the CDR3. CDR3 residues: CASSLTSGGADELFF. CDR3 sequence (DNA): TGCGCCAGCAGCTTGACTAGCGGGGGGGCTGATGAGCTGTTCTTC.

This clonotype came up once. V usage is TRBV28 and J usage is TRBJ1-2; tentatively, D is TRBD1 (6 bases). V was shortened by 5 bases and J by 7 bases, with 14 bases between the two germline ends. CDR3 size: 13 residues. From germline, CDR1 is MDHEN and CDR2 SYDVKM. CDR3 in amino acids: CASSVPGARGYTF. DNA for the CDR3: TGTGCCAGCAGTGTCCCAGGGGCGCGTGGCTACACCTTC.

The chain is built from TRBV29-1 and TRBJ1-2; TRBD1 matches at 11 bases. The length of the CDR3 is 12 residues. Germline V lookup: CDR1 SQVTM, CDR2 ANQGSEA. V gave up 7 bases and J gave up 4 bases; unmatched junction bases: 2. The CDR3 sequence is CSGGTGGYGYTF. In DNA, the CDR3 is TGCAGCGGGGGGACAGGGGGCTATGGCTACACCTTC.

This clonotype was seen at least ten times. V usage is TRBV20-1 and J usage is TRBJ1-2; 7 nucleotides align to TRBD1. Trimming at V came to 0 bases and at J to 7 bases, leaving 8 bases not matched to a gene. Germline V gene data show CDR1 as DFQATT and CDR2 as SNEGSKA (reference sequence). CDR3 size: 14 residues. This CDR3 is CSARDTGVGSGYTF. The CDR3 DNA follows: TGCAGTGCTAGAGACACAGGGGTGGGGAGTGGCTACACCTTC.

The chain is built from TRBV20-1 and TRBJ1-1; D unclear. The germline V gene has CDR1 DFQATT and CDR2 SNEGSKA (reference sequence). V lost 4 bases, J lost 1 base, and 10 bases lay in between. The CDR3 contains 13 residues. The DNA for the CDR3 is TGCAGTGCTACCCGCGCGGAGAACACTGAAGCTTTCTTT. It specifies CSATRAENTEAFF.

Here the CDR3 DNA reads TGTGCCATCAGTAAGGGAACAGAGAGCAATCAGCCCCAGCATTTT. Translating it yields CAISKGTESNQPQHF. This chain links TRBV10-3 with TRBJ1-5; the D is unclear. Germline CDR1 is ENHRY and CDR2 is SYGVKD. This CDR3 is built from 15 residues. V was pared by 5 bases and J by 1 base, with 12 bases between.

Concerning this clonotype itself: Mismatch with germline at one junction end may stem from a read error. The chain is built from TRBV29-1 and TRBJ1-1; D is perhaps TRBD1 (5 bases). Germline assignment: CDR1 SQVTM and CDR2 ANQGSEA. The CDR3 contains 14 residues. The CDR3, as DNA: TGCAGCGTCGCCCCACCGGGACGGGGCACTAAAGCTTTCTTT. Translated, it gives CSVAPPGRGTKAFF.

This clonotype was detected only once. This chain joins TRBV7-3 and TRBJ2-1; D perhaps matches TRBD2 (5 bases). The CDR3 totals 13 residues. The V gene lost 5 bases and the J gene lost 8 bases, with 13 bases spanning the gap. Germline V gives CDR1 SGHTA, CDR2 FQGTGA. CDR3 in DNA: TGTGCCAGCAGCGTAAGCACCGGGGATGAGCAGTTCTTC. Its protein is CASSVSTGDEQFF.

This chain joins TRBV7-3 and TRBJ2-1; D is unresolved. Germline CDR1 SGHTA, CDR2 FQGTGA. There are 14 residues in the CDR3. Trimming cost V 5 bases and J 5 bases, with 13 bases left between them. For the CDR3, the DNA is TGTGCCAGCAGCGCCGCCGGACGAGACAATGAGCAGTTCTTC. Residues: CASSAAGRDNEQFF.

This clonotype was seen ten or more times. The rearrangement uses TRBV27 and TRBJ2-7; tentative D call: TRBD1 (6 bases). CDR3 length equals 13 residues. CDR1 and CDR2 (germline): MNHEY, SMNVEV (reference sequence). V was trimmed by 5 bases and J by 1 base, leaving 9 bases between them. CDR3 loop: CASSITGSYEQYF. CDR3 nucleotides: TGTGCCAGCAGTATCACAGGGTCCTACGAGCAGTACTTC.

This clonotype was seen at least ten times. The CDR3 protein is CASSLGGQGAEQYF. In nucleotides, the CDR3 is TGTGCCAGCAGTTTAGGGGGACAGGGGGCTGAGCAGTACTTC. J is TRBJ2-7 and V is TRBV12-3 or TRBV12-4; the match to TRBD1 covers 12 bases. The CDR3 runs to 14 residues. The junction had 2 bases not matched to a gene; V was cut back by 1 base and J by 7 bases.

This clonotype occurred a few times. The V and J genes are TRBV20-1 and TRBJ2-1; D unclear. The DNA end lines up better with TRBJ2-7; the J call may be wrong. This CDR3 is 12 amino acids long. The germline CDR1 and CDR2 sequences are DFQATT and SNEGSKA (reference sequence). The CDR3 nucleotides are TGCAGTGCCCCGGGTCCCTACAATGAGCAGTACTTC. It codes for CSAPGPYNEQYF.